Below, 17 T cell receptor beta chains from the same sample are listed, as sequenced in a study of cytomegalovirus exposure and HLA in healthy donors. Primers included in the PCR were 60 Vbeta and 13 Jbeta primers. The data were produced by immunoSEQ multiplex PCR, yet TCRdb's version contains in-frame clones alone and is incomplete. The repertoire holds about 98,000 clones, with approximately 80% as singletons. Material for sequencing was PBMCs. All receptors come from a female donor in good health and CMV-seropositive.

In this sample, this clone turned up once. CDR3 DNA sequence: TGTGCCAGTAGCACTAGCGCGTCCTACGAGCAGTACTTC. As protein: CASSTSASYEQYF. The chain has TRBV19 and TRBJ2-7, with 7 bases lining up with TRBD2. The CDR3 runs 13 residues. V shed 6 bases, J shed 1 base, and the junction held 3 bases outside the gene matches. Germline CDR1 and CDR2: LNHDA and SQIVND (reference sequence).

The gene calls are TRBV23-1 and TRBJ2-1; D gene unclear. TRBV23-1 is placed among ORFs of uncertain function. V was clipped by 11 bases and J by 2 bases, with 22 bases between them. CDR3 length: 16 residues. In nucleotides, the CDR3 is TGCGCCCAATCCCCAGACTGGAAAACCCCCTACAATGAGCAGTTCTTC. This sequence encodes CAQSPDWKTPYNEQFF.

The table lists this clone with a count of one. J is TRBJ2-1 and V is TRBV10-2, with D maybe TRBD2 (6 bases). CDR1 is WSHSY, CDR2 SAAADI, per germline. The CDR3 covers 15 residues. Trimming removed 7 bases at V and 1 base at J, with 14 bases between. The CDR3 protein is CASTLLGTSYNEQFF. The CDR3 nucleotides are TGCGCCAGCACCCTCCTAGGGACTTCCTACAATGAGCAGTTCTTC.

V and J are TRBV2 and TRBJ1-2, with TRBD1 as a possible D gene (6 bases). Germline CDR1 reads SNHLY; CDR2 reads FYNNEI. V lost 6 bases and J 6 bases, leaving 14 bases between the germline ends. CDR3 length: 13 amino acids. CDR3 sequence: CASRGRGTNGYTF. CDR3 bases: TGTGCCAGCAGGGGGAGGGGGACAAATGGCTACACCTTC.

The gene calls are TRBV2 and TRBJ2-6; tentative D call: TRBD2 (5 bases). The CDR3 is 16 amino acids. V shed 6 bases and J shed 3 bases, with 15 bases lying between them. Germline CDR1 reads SNHLY; CDR2 reads FYNNEI. The CDR3 loop reads CASSRSRGFGANVLTF. CDR3 nucleotides: TGTGCCAGCAGCCGTAGTAGAGGGTTTGGGGCCAACGTCCTGACTTTC.

V usage is TRBV11-2 and J usage is TRBJ2-7; 10 positions agree with TRBD2. The junction had 2 bases not matched to a gene; V was cut back by 4 bases and J by 2 bases. Germline V gene data show CDR1 as SGHAT and CDR2 as FQNNGV. The CDR3 runs 14 residues. DNA of the CDR3: TGTGCCAGCAGCTCAGCGGGGGGGCCCTACGAGCAGTACTTC. This sequence encodes CASSSAGGPYEQYF.

This chain joins TRBV21-1 and TRBJ2-3; the D call of TRBD2 is as the table states it, not checked on the DNA. TRBV21-1 is reported as a pseudogene. This CDR3 comprises 17 residues. The CDR3 sequence: CASSKFKYGSRTDTQYF. CDR3 coding DNA: TGTGCCAGCAGCAAATTTAAGTACGGGTCTCGCACAGATACGCAGTATTTT.

The V gene is TRBV6-5, the J gene TRBJ1-1, with TRBD1 matching over 7 bases. With V trimmed by 5 bases and J by 4 bases, 4 bases remained unmatched. Germline V lookup: CDR1 MNHEY, CDR2 SVGAGI. The CDR3 has 13 amino acids. This CDR3 reads CASSPPGGTEAFF. The CDR3 DNA reads as TGTGCCAGCAGTCCCCCAGGGGGCACTGAAGCTTTCTTT.

The rearrangement joins TRBV29-1 to TRBJ1-1; D may be TRBD1 (5 bases). Germline V CDR1 and CDR2: SQVTM, ANQGSEA. Trimming pared 5 bases from V and 5 bases from J, leaving 9 bases between. The length of the CDR3 is 11 residues. The CDR3 DNA sequence: TGCAGCGTTTGGGGGGATACTGAAGCTTTCTTT. Translated: CSVWGDTEAFF.

The CDR3 loop reads CASRAPGTEPHEQYF. The CDR3 nucleotides are TGTGCCAGCAGGGCCCCCGGGACAGAGCCCCACGAGCAGTACTTC. The V and J genes are TRBV5-4 and TRBJ2-7; 7 nucleotides agree with TRBD1. The CDR3 runs to 15 residues. Germline V gene lookup returns CDR1 SGHNT and CDR2 YYREEE (reference sequence). The V gene end was trimmed by 5 bases and the J gene end by 5 bases; junction bases not matched to a gene: 13.

The chain combines TRBV21-1 with TRBJ2-7; the table's D call TRBD2 went unverified against the DNA. TRBV21-1 is an annotated pseudogene. This CDR3 comprises 16 residues. CDR3 sequence reads: CASPSHARHKAYEQYF. The CDR3 DNA reads TGTGCCAGCCCTAGTCACGCACGGCACAAGGCCTACGAGCAGTACTTC.

On this clone: One end of the junction is discordant with germline, which a read error may explain. V usage is TRBV5-1 and J usage is TRBJ1-2; D might be TRBD1 (5 bases). Germline lookup yields CDR1 SGHRS and CDR2 YFSETQ. The CDR3 runs to 12 residues. In DNA, the CDR3 is TGCGCCAGCAGCTTCTCAGGGTCTGGCTACCCCTTC. Its protein product is CASSFSGSGYPF.

V and J are TRBV18 and TRBJ1-6; weak D call: TRBD1 (6 bases). The V end lost 3 bases, the J end lost 9 bases, and 15 bases lay between the germline ends. This CDR3 has 15 amino acids. The germline CDR1 and CDR2 sequences are KGHSH and LQKENI. CDR3 sequence: CASSPLDSSRSPLHF. The DNA of the CDR3 is TGTGCCAGCTCACCCCTGGACAGCTCTCGTTCACCCCTCCACTTT.

The V call is TRBV4-1, the J call TRBJ1-1; 7 bases fit TRBD1. Trimming removed 3 bases from V and 5 bases from J; junction bases left unmatched: 6. CDR3 size: 14 residues. In germline, CDR1 is MGHRA, CDR2 YSYEKL. Here the CDR3 reads CASSHPGTVTEAFF. DNA of the CDR3: TGCGCCAGCAGCCATCCCGGGACAGTTACTGAAGCTTTCTTT.

The rearrangement uses TRBV18 and TRBJ2-5, with 8 bases fitting TRBD1. The CDR3 contains 17 residues. The trim removed 2 bases at V and 5 bases at J, leaving 13 bases unmatched. CDR1 is KGHSH and CDR2 is LQKENI in the germline V gene. CDR3 nucleotide sequence: TGTGCCAGCTCACCAGGTCCCCCCGGGACAGGTGGGGAGACCCAGTACTTC. Amino acids: CASSPGPPGTGGETQYF.

The chain links TRBV7-9 to TRBJ1-2, with TRBD1 identical over 10 bases. CDR1 is SEHNR and CDR2 is FQNEAQ in the germline V gene (reference sequence). With V trimmed by 5 bases and J by 6 bases, 12 bases remained unmatched. CDR3 size: 16 residues. As DNA, the CDR3 is TGTGCCAGCAGCAACCGGGACAGGGGCGCCGGTGATGGCTACACCTTC. The encoded protein is CASSNRDRGAGDGYTF.

This clone has just one count. V and J are TRBV2 and TRBJ1-1, with D perhaps TRBD1 (5 bases). The germline V and J ends were trimmed by 6 bases and 0 bases, with 14 bases remaining between them. Germline CDR1 reads SNHLY; CDR2 reads FYNNEI. This CDR3 spans 15 amino acids. The CDR3: CASSEGLSMNTEAFF. The CDR3 nucleotides read TGTGCCAGCAGCGAGGGACTCTCCATGAACACTGAAGCTTTCTTT.